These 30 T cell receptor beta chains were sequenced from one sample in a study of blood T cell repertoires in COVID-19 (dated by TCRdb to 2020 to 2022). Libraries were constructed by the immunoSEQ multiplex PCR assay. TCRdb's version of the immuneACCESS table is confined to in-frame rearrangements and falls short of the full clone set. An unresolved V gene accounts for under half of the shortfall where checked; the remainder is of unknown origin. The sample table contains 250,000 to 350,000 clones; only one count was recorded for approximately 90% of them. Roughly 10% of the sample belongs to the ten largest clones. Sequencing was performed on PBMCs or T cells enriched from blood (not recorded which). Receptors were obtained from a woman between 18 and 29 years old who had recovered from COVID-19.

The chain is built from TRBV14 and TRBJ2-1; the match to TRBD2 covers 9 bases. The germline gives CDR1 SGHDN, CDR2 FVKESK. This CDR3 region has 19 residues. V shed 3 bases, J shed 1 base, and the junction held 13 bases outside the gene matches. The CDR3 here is CASSQPSGREGPSYNEQFF. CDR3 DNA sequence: TGTGCCAGCAGCCAGCCCTCGGGGCGGGAGGGCCCTTCCTACAATGAGCAGTTCTTC. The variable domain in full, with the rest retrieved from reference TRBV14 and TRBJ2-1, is EAGVTQFPSHSVIEKGQTVTLRCDPISGHDNLYWYRRVMGKEIKFLLHFVKESKQDESGMPNNRFLAERTGGTYSTLKVQPAELEDSGVYFCASSQPSGREGPSYNEQFFGPGTRLTVL.

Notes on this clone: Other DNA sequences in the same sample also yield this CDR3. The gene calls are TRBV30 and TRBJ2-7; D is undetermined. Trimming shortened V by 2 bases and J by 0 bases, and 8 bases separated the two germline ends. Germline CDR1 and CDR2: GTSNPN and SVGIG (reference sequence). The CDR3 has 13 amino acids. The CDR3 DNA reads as TGTGCCTGGAGTCGACCTAGCTCCTACGAGCAGTACTTC. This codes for CAWSRPSSYEQYF. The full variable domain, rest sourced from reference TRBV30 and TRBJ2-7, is SQTIHQWPATLVQPVGSPLSLECTVEGTSNPNLYWYRQAAGRGLQLLFYSVGIGQISSEVPQNLSASRPQDRQFILSSKKLLLSDSGFYLCAWSRPSSYEQYFGPGTRLTVT.

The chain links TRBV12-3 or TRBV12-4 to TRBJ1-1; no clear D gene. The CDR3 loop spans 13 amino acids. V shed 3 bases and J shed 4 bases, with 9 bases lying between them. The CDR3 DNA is TGTGCCAGCAGTTTGCTACGAAGCACTGAAGCTTTCTTT. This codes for CASSLLRSTEAFF.

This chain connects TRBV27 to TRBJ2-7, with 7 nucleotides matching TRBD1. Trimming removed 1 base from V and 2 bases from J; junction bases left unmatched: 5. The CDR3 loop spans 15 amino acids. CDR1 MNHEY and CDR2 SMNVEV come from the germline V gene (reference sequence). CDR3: CASSLFSGGTYEQYF. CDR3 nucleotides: TGTGCCAGCAGTTTATTTTCAGGGGGAACCTACGAGCAGTACTTC.

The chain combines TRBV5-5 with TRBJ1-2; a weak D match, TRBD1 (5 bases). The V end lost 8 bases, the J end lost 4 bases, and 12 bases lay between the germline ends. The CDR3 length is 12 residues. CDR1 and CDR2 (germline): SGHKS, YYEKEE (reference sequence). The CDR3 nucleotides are TGTGCCAGGAGACAGAAAGCCTATGGCTACACCTTC. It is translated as CARRQKAYGYTF.

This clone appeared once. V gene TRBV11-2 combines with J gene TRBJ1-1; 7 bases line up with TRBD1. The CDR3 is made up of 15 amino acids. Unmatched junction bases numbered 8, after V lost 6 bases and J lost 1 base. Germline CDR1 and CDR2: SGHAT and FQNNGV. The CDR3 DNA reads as TGTGCCAGCAGACACCCGGGACAGAAGAACACTGAAGCTTTCTTT. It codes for CASRHPGQKNTEAFF.

The CDR3, as DNA: TGTGCCAGCAGCGTAGCTCCCCTAGCGGGCAAGCAGCCAATTCCCTACGAGCAGTACTTC. It specifies CASSVAPLAGKQPIPYEQYF. This rearrangement joins TRBV9 to TRBJ2-7, with TRBD2 matching 8 bases. CDR3 length: 20 amino acids. CDR1 and CDR2 from the germline V gene are SGDLS and YYNGEE. V lost 0 bases, J lost 2 bases, and 19 bases stayed unmatched.

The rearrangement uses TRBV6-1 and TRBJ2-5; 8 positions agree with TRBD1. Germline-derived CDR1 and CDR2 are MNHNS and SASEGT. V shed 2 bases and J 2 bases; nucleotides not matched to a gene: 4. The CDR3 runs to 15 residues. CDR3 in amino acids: CASSESDRVQETQYF. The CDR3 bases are TGTGCCAGCAGTGAATCGGACAGGGTTCAAGAGACCCAGTACTTC.

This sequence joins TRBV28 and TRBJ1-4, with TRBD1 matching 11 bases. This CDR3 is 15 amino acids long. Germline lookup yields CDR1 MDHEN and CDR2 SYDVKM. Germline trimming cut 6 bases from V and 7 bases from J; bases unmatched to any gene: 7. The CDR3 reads CASSEPGTGGEKLFF. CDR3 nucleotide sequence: TGTGCCAGCAGCGAGCCCGGGACAGGGGGTGAAAAACTGTTTTTT.

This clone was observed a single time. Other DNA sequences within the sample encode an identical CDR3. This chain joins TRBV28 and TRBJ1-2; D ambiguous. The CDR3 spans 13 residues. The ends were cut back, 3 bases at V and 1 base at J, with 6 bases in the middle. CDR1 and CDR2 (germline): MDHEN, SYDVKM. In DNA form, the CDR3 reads TGTGCCAGCAGTTTTGCCGGTAACTATGGCTACACCTTC. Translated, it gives CASSFAGNYGYTF.

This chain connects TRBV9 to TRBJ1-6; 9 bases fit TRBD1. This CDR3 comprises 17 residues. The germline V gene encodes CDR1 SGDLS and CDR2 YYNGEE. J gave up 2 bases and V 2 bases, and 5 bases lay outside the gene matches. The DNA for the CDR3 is TGTGCCAGCAGCGTGGGGGACAGGGCCACCTATAATTCACCCCTCCACTTT. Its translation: CASSVGDRATYNSPLHF.

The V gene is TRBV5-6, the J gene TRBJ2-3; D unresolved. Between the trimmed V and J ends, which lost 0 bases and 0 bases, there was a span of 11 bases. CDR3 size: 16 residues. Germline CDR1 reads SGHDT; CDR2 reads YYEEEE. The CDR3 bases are TGTGCCAGCAGCTTGGAGCGTGGAATCAGCACAGATACGCAGTATTTT. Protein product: CASSLERGISTDTQYF.

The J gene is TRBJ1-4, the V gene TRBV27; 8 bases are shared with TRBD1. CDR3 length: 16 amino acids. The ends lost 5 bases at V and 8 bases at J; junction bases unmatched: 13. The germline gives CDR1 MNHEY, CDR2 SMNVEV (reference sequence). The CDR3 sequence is CASSPTPAGGREKLFF. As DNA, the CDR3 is TGTGCCAGCAGTCCTACCCCGGCAGGGGGCAGGGAAAAACTGTTTTTT. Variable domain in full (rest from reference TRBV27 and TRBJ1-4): EAQVTQNPRYLITVTGKKLTVTCSQNMNHEYMSWYRQDPGLGLRQIYYSMNVEVTDKGDVPEGYKVSRKEKRNFPLILESPSPNQTSLYFCASSPTPAGGREKLFFGSGTQLSVL.

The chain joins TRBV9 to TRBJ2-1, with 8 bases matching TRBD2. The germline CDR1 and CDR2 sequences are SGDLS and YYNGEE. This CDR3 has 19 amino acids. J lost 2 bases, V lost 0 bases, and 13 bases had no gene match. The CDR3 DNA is TGTGCCAGCAGCGTAGCGAGGGCGGTAGCGGGGCAAACCTACAATGAGCAGTTCTTC. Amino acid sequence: CASSVARAVAGQTYNEQFF. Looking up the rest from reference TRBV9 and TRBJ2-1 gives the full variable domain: DSGVTQTPKHLITATGQRVTLRCSPRSGDLSVYWYQQSLDQGLQFLIQYYNGEERAKGNILERFSAQQFPDLHSELNLSSLELGDSALYFCASSVARAVAGQTYNEQFFGPGTRLTVL.

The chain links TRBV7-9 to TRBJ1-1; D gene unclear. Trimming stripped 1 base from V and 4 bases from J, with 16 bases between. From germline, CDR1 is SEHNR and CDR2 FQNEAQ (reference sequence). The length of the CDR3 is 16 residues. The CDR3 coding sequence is TGTGCCAGCAGCTTAGGATCCCATTCCAGAACCACTGAAGCTTTCTTT. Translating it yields CASSLGSHSRTTEAFF.

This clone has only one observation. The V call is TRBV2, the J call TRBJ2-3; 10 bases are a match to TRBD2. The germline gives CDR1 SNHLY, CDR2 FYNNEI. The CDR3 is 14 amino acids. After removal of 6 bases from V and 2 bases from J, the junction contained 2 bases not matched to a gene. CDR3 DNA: TGTGCCAGCAGGAGCGGGAGGGACACAGATACGCAGTATTTT. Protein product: CASRSGRDTDTQYF.

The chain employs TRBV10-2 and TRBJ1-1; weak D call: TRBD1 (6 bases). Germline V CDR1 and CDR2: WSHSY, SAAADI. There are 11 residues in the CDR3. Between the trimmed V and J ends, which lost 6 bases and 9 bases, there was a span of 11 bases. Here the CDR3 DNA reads TGCGCCAGCAGGTACAGGGACCAAGCTTTCTTT. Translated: CASRYRDQAFF.

The CDR3 here is CSVGSRDLTEAFF. CDR3 sequence (DNA): TGCAGCGTTGGCAGCCGGGATCTCACTGAAGCTTTCTTT. The chain is built from TRBV29-1 and TRBJ1-1, with D uncertain. V lost 4 bases and J 4 bases, leaving 13 bases between the germline ends. CDR1 SQVTM and CDR2 ANQGSEA come from the germline V gene. The CDR3 is 13 amino acids.

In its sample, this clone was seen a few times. For the CDR3, the DNA is TGTGCCAGCAGCGCAGGGGGGATTAGTTCACCCCTCCACTTT. This encodes CASSAGGISSPLHF. The chain employs TRBV9 and TRBJ1-6, with 7 bases aligning to TRBD1. Looked up from germline, CDR1 is SGDLS and CDR2 is YYNGEE. CDR3 length equals 14 residues. The V gene end was trimmed by 3 bases and the J gene end by 9 bases; junction bases not matched to a gene: 6.

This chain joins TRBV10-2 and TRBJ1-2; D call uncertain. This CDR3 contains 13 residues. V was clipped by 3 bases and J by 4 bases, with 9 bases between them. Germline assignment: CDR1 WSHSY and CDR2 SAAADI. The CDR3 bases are TGCGCCAGCAGTGAATTCCTTTCCTATGGCTACACCTTC. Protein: CASSEFLSYGYTF.

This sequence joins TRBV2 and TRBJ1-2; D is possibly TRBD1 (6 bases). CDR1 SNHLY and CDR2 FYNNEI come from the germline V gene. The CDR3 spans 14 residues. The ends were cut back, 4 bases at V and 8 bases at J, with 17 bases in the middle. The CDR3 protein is CASSVGQTPGGYTF. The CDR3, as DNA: TGTGCCAGCAGTGTAGGACAGACGCCGGGAGGCTACACCTTC.

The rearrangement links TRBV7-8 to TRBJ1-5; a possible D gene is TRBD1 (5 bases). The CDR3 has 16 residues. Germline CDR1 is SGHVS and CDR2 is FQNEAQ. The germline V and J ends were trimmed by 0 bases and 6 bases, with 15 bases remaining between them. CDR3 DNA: TGTGCCAGCAGCTTAGCGGGGGGGTCCTCAGCTCAGCCCCAGCATTTT. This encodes CASSLAGGSSAQPQHF.

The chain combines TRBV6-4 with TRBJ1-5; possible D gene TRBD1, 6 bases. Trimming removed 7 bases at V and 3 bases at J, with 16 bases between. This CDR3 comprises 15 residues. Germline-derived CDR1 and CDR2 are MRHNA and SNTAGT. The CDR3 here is CASISTGPLNQPQHF. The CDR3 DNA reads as TGTGCCAGCATTTCGACAGGTCCCCTCAATCAGCCCCAGCATTTT.

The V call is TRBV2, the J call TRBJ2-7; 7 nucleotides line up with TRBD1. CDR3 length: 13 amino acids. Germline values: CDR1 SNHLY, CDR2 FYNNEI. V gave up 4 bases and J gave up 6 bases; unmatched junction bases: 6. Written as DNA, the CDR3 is TGTGCCAGCAGTGGACAGGGACGGGCCGAGCAGTACTTC. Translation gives CASSGQGRAEQYF.

CDR3 residues: CASSTGTGDYYGYTF. Here the CDR3 DNA reads TGTGCCAGCAGCACCGGGACAGGGGATTACTATGGCTACACCTTC. This chain joins TRBV9 and TRBJ1-2; 10 positions agree with TRBD1. The CDR3 is 15 amino acids. The V and J ends lost 4 bases and 3 bases, in that order; junction bases with no gene match: 6. Germline CDR1 is SGDLS and CDR2 is YYNGEE. The full variable domain, rest sourced from reference TRBV9 and TRBJ1-2, is DSGVTQTPKHLITATGQRVTLRCSPRSGDLSVYWYQQSLDQGLQFLIQYYNGEERAKGNILERFSAQQFPDLHSELNLSSLELGDSALYFCASSTGTGDYYGYTFGSGTRLTVV.

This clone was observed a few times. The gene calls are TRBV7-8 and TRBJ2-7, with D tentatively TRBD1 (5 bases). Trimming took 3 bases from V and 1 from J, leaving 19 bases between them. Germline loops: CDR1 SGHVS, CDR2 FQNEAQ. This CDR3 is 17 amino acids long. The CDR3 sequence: CASSFAARVTRSYEQYF. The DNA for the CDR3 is TGTGCCAGCAGCTTTGCCGCCAGGGTCACGCGATCCTACGAGCAGTACTTC.

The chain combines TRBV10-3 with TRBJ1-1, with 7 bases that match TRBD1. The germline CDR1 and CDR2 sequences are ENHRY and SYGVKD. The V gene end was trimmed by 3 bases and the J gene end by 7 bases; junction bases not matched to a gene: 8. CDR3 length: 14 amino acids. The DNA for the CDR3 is TGTGCCATCAGTGAATACACAGGGGAAGGTGAAGCTTTCTTT. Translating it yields CAISEYTGEGEAFF.

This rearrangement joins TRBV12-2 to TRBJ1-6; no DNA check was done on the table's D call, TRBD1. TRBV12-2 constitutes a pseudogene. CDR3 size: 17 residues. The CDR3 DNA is TGTGCAAGTCGCCCACCGGGACAGGGGGCTGGTAATTCACCCCTCCACTTT. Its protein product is CASRPPGQGAGNSPLHF.

Here the CDR3 reads CASSLPSGRGIAEQYF. The DNA of the CDR3 is TGTGCCAGCAGCTTGCCTAGCGGGAGGGGTATTGCCGAGCAGTACTTC. The rearrangement links TRBV7-8 to TRBJ2-7; 12 nucleotides align to TRBD2. With 3 bases clipped from V and 6 bases from J, the junction kept 9 bases outside the gene matches. Germline V gene data show CDR1 as SGHVS and CDR2 as FQNEAQ. This CDR3 region has 16 residues. The full variable domain, in which reference TRBV7-8 and TRBJ2-7 provide the parts outside the CDR3, is GAGVSQSPRYKVAKRGQDVALRCDPISGHVSLFWYQQALGQGPEFLTYFQNEAQLDKSGLPSDRFFAERPEGSVSTLKIQRTQQEDSAVYLCASSLPSGRGIAEQYFGPGTRLTVT.

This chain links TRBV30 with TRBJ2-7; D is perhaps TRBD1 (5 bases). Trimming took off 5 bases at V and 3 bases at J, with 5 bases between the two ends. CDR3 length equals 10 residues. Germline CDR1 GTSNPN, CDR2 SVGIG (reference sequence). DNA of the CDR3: TGTGCCTGGGGACACTACGAGCAGTACTTC. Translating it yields CAWGHYEQYF.